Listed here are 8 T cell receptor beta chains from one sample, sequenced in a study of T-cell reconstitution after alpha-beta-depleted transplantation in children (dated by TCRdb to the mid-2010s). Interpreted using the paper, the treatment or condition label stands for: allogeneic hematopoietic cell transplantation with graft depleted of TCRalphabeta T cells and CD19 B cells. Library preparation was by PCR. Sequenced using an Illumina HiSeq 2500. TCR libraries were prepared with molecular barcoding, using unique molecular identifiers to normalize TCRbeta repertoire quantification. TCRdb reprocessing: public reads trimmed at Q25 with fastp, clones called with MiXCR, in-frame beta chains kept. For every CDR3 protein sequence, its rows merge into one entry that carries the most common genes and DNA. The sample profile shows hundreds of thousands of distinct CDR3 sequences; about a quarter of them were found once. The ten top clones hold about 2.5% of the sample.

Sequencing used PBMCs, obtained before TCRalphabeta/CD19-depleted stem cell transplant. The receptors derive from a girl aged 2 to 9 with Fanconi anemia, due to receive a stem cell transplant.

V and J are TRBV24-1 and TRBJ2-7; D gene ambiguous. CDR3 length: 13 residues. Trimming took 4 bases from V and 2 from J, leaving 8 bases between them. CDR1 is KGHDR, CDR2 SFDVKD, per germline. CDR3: CATSDPQTYEQYF. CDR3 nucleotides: TGTGCCACCAGTGACCCCCAGACCTACGAGCAGTACTTC.

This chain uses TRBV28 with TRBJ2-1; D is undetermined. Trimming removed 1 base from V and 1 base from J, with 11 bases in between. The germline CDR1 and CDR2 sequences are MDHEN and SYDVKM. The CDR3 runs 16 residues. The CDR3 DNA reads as TGTGCCAGCAGTTTATCGGCGGAAATTTCCTACAATGAGCAGTTCTTC. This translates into CASSLSAEISYNEQFF.

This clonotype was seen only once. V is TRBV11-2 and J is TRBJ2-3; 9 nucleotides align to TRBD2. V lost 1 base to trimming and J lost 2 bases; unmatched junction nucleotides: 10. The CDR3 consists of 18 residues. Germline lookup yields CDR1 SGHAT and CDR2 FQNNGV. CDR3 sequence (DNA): TGTGCCAGCAGCTTAGTAGGTGGAGCGGGGGGATTCACAGATACGCAGTATTTT. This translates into CASSLVGGAGGFTDTQYF. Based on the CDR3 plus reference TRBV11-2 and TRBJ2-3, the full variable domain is EAGVAQSPRYKIIEKRQSVAFWCNPISGHATLYWYQQILGQGPKLLIQFQNNGVVDDSQLPKDRFSAERLKGVDSTLKIQPAKLEDSAVYLCASSLVGGAGGFTDTQYFGPGTRLTVL.

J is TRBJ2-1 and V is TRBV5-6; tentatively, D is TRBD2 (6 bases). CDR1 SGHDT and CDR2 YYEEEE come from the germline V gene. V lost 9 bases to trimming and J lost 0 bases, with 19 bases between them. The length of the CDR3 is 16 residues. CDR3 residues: CAIGLRRERSYNEQFF. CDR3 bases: TGTGCCATCGGCCTCAGGCGGGAACGCTCCTACAATGAGCAGTTCTTC.

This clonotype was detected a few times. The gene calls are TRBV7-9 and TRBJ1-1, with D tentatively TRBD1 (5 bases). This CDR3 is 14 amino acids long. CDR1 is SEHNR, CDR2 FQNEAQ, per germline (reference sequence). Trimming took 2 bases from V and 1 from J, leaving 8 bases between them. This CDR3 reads CASSLPGKNTEAFF. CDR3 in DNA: TGTGCCAGCAGCTTACCAGGGAAGAACACTGAAGCTTTCTTT.

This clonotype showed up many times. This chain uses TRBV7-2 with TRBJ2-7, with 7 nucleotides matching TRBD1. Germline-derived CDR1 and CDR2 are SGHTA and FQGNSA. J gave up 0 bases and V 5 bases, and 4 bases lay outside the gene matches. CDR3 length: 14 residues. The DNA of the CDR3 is TGTGCCAGCAGCCCTAGGGACAGCTCCTACGAGCAGTACTTC. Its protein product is CASSPRDSSYEQYF.

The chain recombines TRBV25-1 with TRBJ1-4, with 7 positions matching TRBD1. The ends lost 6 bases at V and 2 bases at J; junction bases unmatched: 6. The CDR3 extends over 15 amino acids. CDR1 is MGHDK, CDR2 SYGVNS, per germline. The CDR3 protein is CASSPWDSTNEKLFF. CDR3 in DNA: TGTGCCAGCAGCCCCTGGGACAGTACTAATGAAAAACTGTTTTTT.

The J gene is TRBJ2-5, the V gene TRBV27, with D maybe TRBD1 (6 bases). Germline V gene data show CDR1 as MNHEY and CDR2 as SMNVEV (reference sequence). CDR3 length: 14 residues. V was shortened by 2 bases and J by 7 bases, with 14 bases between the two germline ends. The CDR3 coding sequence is TGTGCCAGCAGTTTAGCAGCGACAGGAGGGACCCAGTACTTC. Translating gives CASSLAATGGTQYF.